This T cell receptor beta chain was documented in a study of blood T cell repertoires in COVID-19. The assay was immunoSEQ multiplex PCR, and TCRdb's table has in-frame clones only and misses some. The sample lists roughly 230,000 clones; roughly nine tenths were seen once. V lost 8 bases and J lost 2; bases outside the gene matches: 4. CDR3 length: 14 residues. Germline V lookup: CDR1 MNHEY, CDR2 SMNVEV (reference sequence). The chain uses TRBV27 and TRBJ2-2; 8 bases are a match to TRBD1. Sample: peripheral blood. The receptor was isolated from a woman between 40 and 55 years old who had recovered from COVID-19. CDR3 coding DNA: TGTGCCAGCGGGACAGGCCTTAACACCGGGGAGCTGTTTTTT. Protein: CASGTGLNTGELFF.